The source of this T cell receptor beta chain is a study of cytomegalovirus exposure and HLA in healthy donors listed by TCRdb under 2017. Concerning the study at large: The 700 or so repertoires of the first cohort and the roughly 110 validation repertoires were produced on the same platform, according to a later analysis. The study aimed to test whether signatures of past pathogen exposure could be identified by cataloging public T cell receptors. Along with the approximately 620-subject first cohort, a separate validation cohort of over a hundred different subjects was used. To predict cytomegalovirus infection status, the study combined high-throughput TCR immunosequencing, statistical association of individual TCRs with disease status, and machine learning. Summary of the overall study and its limitations: A later analysis had no HLA typing for the validation cohort, so co-occurrence there was scored across all 130 or so repertoires. It was suggested by the authors that the approach could potentially be generalized to other disease states and immunological phenotypes. Most TCR sequences were seen in very few donors, while some public TCRs were found in many individuals. In both the original and validation cohorts, the classifier was reported to diagnose cytomegalovirus status with high specificity and sensitivity. A later analysis found that TCRs clustered in the first cohort also tended to co-occur in the 120 or so validation repertoires, with roughly 95% of cluster scores above 0. The study gave a list of under 200 TCR beta chains associated with cytomegalovirus. A few of the identified cytomegalovirus-associated TCR beta chains were confirmed in vitro to be specific for cytomegalovirus antigens.

As regards this clone: This receptor's antigen is unknown. A much larger clonotype is one base distant, so this may be a read error.

From a lookup of the germline V gene (reference sequence), CDR1 and CDR2 are SEHNR and FQNEAQ. The cysteine opens and the phenylalanine closes a CDR3 of 15 amino acids. The only DNA kept is the CDR3, 45 bases in frame from the first base. Ends trimmed: V by 1 base, J by 2 bases; bases unmatched to a gene: 0. Donors formed part of the validation cohort, which comprised 120 or so subjects and was distinct from the first cohort of 550 to 850 subjects. Receptor libraries were prepared by the immunoSEQ multiplex PCR assay. The paper's data handling went like this. A statistical classification framework was developed to diagnose cytomegalovirus status using the catalog of TCR beta chain sequences. In its TCRdb copy, this immuneACCESS table keeps in-frame sequences only and misses some clones. Where compared with another copy, unresolved V genes explain less than half of these, and the others have no known cause. The V and J calls and clone size come from that table; D and trimming were worked out from the DNA. Present in this sample are tens of thousands of clones, just under 95% of which were seen just once. The leading ten clones occupy about 4% of the sample.

Recombination linked TRBV7-9 to TRBJ1-5; 9 bases in the junction line up with TRBD1. The TCR comes from a man aged 18 to 30 in good health and CMV-seropositive. Sequencing input: PBMCs. Read as DNA, the sequence is TGTGCCAGCAGCTTAGGGGACAGGGGCAATCAGCCCCAGCATTTT. It codes for CASSLGDRGNQPQHF.